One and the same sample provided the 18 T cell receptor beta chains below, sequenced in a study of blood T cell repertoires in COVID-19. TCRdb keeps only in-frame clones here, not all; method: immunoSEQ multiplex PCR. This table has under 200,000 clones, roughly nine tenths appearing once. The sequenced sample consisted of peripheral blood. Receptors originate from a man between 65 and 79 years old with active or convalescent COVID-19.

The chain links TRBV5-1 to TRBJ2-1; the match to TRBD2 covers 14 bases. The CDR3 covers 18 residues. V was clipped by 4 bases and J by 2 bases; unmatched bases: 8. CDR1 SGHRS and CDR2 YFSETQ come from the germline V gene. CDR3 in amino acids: CASSLTSGGAFPYNEQFF. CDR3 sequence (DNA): TGCGCCAGCAGCCTGACTAGCGGGGGGGCTTTTCCCTACAATGAGCAGTTCTTC. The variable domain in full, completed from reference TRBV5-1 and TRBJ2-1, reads KAGVTQTPRYLIKTRGQQVTLSCSPISGHRSVSWYQQTPGQGLQFLFEYFSETQRNKGNFPGRFSGRQFSNSRSEMNVSTLELGDSALYLCASSLTSGGAFPYNEQFFGPGTRLTVL.

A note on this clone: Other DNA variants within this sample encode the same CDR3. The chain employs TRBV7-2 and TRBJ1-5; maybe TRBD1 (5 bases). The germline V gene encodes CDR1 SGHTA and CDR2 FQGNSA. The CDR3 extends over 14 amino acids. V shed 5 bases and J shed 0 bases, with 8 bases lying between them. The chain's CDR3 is CASSPQGSNQPQHF. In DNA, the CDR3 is TGTGCCAGCAGCCCTCAGGGTAGCAATCAGCCCCAGCATTTT.

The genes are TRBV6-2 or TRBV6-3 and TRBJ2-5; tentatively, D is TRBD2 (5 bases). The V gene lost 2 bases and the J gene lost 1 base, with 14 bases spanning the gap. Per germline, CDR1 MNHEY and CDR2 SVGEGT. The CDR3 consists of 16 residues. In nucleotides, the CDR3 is TGTGCCAGCAGTTACAAGGCGGGTCAGGTCCAAGAGACCCAGTACTTC. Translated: CASSYKAGQVQETQYF.

The CDR3 sequence: CASSLLLGAGRGEQFF. The CDR3 nucleotides read TGTGCCAGCTCCCTTTTATTGGGAGCGGGTAGAGGAGAGCAGTTCTTC. The rearrangement uses TRBV18 and TRBJ2-1; the D gene is possibly TRBD2 (6 bases). The length of the CDR3 is 16 residues. The V gene's germline CDR1 is KGHSH and CDR2 LQKENI. Trimming took off 6 bases at V and 10 bases at J, with 25 bases between the two ends.

The CDR3 nucleotides read TGTGCCAGCAGCTTGGGCGGGAGCGGGGGGTTTGAGACCCAGTACTTC. Translation: CASSLGGSGGFETQYF. The V gene is TRBV5-4, the J gene TRBJ2-5; 9 positions agree with TRBD2. Germline CDR1 reads SGHNT; CDR2 reads YYREEE (reference sequence). Trimming cost V 0 bases and J 5 bases; bases outside gene matches: 8. The CDR3 covers 16 residues.

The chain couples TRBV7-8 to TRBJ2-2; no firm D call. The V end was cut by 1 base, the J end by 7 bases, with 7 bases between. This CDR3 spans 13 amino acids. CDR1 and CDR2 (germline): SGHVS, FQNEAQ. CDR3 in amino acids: CASSLGVHGELFF. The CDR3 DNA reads TGTGCCAGCAGCTTAGGAGTGCACGGGGAGCTGTTTTTT.

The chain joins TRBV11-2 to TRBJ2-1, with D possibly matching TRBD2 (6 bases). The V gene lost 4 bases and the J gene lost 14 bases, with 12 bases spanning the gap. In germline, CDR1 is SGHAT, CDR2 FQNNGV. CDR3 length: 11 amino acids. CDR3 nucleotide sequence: TGTGCCAGCAGCTCCCCACGGGAGAAGTTCTTC. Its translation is CASSSPREKFF.

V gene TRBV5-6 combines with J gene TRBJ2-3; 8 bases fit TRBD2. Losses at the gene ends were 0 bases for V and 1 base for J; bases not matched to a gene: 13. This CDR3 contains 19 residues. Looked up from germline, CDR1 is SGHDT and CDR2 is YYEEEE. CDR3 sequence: CASSLVALRAGVGTDTQYF. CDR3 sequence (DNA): TGTGCCAGCAGCTTGGTGGCACTCCGAGCGGGAGTTGGCACAGATACGCAGTATTTT.

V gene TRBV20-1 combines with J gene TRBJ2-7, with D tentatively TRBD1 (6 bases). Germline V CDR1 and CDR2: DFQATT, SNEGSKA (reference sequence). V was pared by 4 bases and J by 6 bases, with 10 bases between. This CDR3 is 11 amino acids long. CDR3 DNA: TGCAGTGCTACACAGGGAACCGAGCAGTACTTC. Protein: CSATQGTEQYF.

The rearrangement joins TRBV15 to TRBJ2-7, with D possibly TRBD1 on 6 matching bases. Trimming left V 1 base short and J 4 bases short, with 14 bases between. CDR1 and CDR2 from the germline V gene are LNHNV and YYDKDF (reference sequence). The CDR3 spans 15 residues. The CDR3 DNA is TGTGCCACCAGCAGAGCCGACAGGACCTCTTACGAGCAGTACTTC. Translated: CATSRADRTSYEQYF.

CDR3 loop: CASRGQAFNQPQHF. In nucleotides, the CDR3 is TGTGCCAGCCGGGGACAGGCTTTCAATCAGCCCCAGCATTTT. This chain links TRBV6-5 with TRBJ1-5, with TRBD1 matching over 8 bases. V gave up 8 bases and J gave up 3 bases; unmatched junction bases: 6. CDR3 size: 14 residues. Germline CDR1 MNHEY, CDR2 SVGAGI.

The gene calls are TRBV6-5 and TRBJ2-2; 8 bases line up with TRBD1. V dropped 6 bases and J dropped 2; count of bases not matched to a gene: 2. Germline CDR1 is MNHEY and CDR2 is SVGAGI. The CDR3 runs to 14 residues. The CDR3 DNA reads TGTGCCAGCAGGGCAGGGGGCAACACCGGGGAGCTGTTTTTT. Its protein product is CASRAGGNTGELFF.

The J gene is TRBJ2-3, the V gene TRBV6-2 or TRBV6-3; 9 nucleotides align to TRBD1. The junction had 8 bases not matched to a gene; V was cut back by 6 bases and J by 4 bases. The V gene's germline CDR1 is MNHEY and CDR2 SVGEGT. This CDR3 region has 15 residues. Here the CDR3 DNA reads TGTGCCAGCAGCGTGGGACAGGGAAGTTCAGATACGCAGTATTTT. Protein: CASSVGQGSSDTQYF.

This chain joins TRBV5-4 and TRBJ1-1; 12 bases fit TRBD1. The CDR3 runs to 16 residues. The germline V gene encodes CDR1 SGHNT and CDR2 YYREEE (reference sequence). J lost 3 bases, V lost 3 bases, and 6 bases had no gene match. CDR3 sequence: CASSSGTGGRYTEAFF. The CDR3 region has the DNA TGTGCCAGCAGCTCCGGGACAGGGGGCAGATACACTGAAGCTTTCTTT.

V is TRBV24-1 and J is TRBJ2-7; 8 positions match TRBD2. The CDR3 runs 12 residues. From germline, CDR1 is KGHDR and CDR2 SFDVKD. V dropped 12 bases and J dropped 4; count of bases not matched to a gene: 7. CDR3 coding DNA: TGTGCCCAGTCCGGGGGGGGGTACGAGCAGTACTTC. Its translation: CAQSGGGYEQYF.

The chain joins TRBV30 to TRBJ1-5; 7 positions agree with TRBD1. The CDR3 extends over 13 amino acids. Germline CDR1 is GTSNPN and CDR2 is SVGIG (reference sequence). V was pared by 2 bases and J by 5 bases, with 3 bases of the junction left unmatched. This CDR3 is CAWSRDSYQPQHF. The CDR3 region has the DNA TGTGCCTGGAGTCGGGACAGTTATCAGCCCCAGCATTTT.

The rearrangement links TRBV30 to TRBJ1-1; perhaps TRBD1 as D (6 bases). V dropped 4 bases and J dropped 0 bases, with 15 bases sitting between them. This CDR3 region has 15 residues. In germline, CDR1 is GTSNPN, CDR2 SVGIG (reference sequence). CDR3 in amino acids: CAWKDSGGMNTEAFF. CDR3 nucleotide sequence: TGTGCCTGGAAAGACAGTGGGGGCATGAACACTGAAGCTTTCTTT.

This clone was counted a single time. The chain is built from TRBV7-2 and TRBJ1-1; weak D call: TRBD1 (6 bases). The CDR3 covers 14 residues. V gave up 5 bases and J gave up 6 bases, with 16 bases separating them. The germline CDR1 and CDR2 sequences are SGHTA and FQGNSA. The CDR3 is CASSLRQAYPEAFF. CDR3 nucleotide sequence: TGTGCCAGCAGCCTAAGACAGGCGTACCCTGAAGCTTTCTTT.